Sequencing of this TCR beta chain was carried out in a study of shared clonotypes between healthy human individuals. Study results and limitations: Inspection by rarefaction showed sorted-subset sequencing to be incomplete despite large depth.

This clone was found once. Its specificity is unknown. Per germline, CDR1 SGHRS and CDR2 YFSETQ. After removal of 5 bases from V and 0 bases from J, the junction contained 11 bases not matched to a gene. This CDR3 contains 16 residues. Several immunoSEQ 96-well plates shared each subset's DNA, each plate a replicate. Profiling relied on immunoSEQ multiplex PCR, and the TCRdb table lists in-frame clones only, not all of them. This repertoire shows approximately 1.5 million clones, just under 99% found once; its top ten account for around 0.38%. This TCR came from a man aged 30 to 39 in good health. V gene TRBV5-1 combines with J gene TRBJ2-7, with 7 bases lining up with TRBD1. The sequenced material came from naive CD4+ T cells sorted from blood. The subset was: CD45RA+ positively selected. The CDR3 region is CASSRKDRLSSYEQYF. DNA for the CDR3: TGCGCCAGCAGTAGGAAGGACAGGTTGAGCTCCTACGAGCAGTACTTC.